A single sample is the source of the 26 T cell receptor beta chains below, sequenced in a study of regulatory T cells in long-lasting Graves disease. Time point defined: newly diagnosed GD, antithyroid drugs for less than 3 months. Isolated PBMC RNA provided the starting material for the TCR library. Construction of TCR beta libraries relied on iRepertoire HTBI primers and on Arm-PCR targeting CDR3 regions. TCRdb reprocessed the multiplex PCR reads via MiXCR and lists one record per CDR3 protein. The sample consists of 300,000 to 400,000 distinct CDR3 sequences, about a sixth of them appearing once. These data were also filed under a second study, of T cells in Graves' hyperthyroidism and ophthalmopathy.

Sequenced here: peripheral blood mononuclear cells (PBMCs), sampled at new diagnosis, from a patient treated with antithyroid drugs. The receptors here all came from a man aged 35-49 years with Graves disease.

This clonotype was counted between two and nine times. The gene calls are TRBV6-2 or TRBV6-3 and TRBJ2-1, with a possible D match to TRBD1 (5 bases). The germline V gene has CDR1 MNHEY and CDR2 SVGEGT. The CDR3 is made up of 16 amino acids. V was trimmed by 0 bases and J by 8 bases, leaving 17 bases between them. The CDR3 coding sequence is TGTGCCAGCAGTTACTCAATCACCCCTACAGGCGATGAGCAGTTCTTC. Translation: CASSYSITPTGDEQFF.

This chain connects TRBV6-2 or TRBV6-3 to TRBJ2-3; the match to TRBD2 covers 11 bases. Per the germline V gene, CDR1 is MNHEY and CDR2 is SVGEGT. This CDR3 comprises 18 residues. Trimming removed 4 bases from V and 2 bases from J; junction bases left unmatched: 11. CDR3 loop: CASSSPWVLAGDTDTQYF. In DNA, the CDR3 is TGTGCCAGCAGTTCCCCTTGGGTACTAGCGGGGGACACAGATACGCAGTATTTT.

This clonotype came up many times. The chain employs TRBV12-3 or TRBV12-4 and TRBJ2-5; D is tentatively TRBD1 or TRBD2 (6 bases each). V was pared by 5 bases and J by 5 bases, with 15 bases between. The length of the CDR3 is 14 residues. CDR3 in DNA: TGTGCCAGCAGTCATGTGGGGGGCGAGGAGACCCAGTACTTC. Its protein is CASSHVGGEETQYF.

This clonotype was observed at least ten times. This chain uses TRBV12-3 or TRBV12-4 with TRBJ2-7; tentative D call: TRBD2 (6 bases). There are 14 residues in the CDR3. The germline V and J ends were trimmed by 2 bases and 2 bases, with 10 bases remaining between them. The CDR3 sequence is CASSLRRAPYEQYF. Here the CDR3 DNA reads TGTGCCAGCAGTTTAAGGAGGGCCCCCTACGAGCAGTACTTC.

This clonotype showed up just once. A far larger clone lies a single base away; this is likely a read error. The V and J genes are TRBV9 and TRBJ2-1, with D perhaps matching TRBD1 or TRBD2 (5 bases each). This CDR3 region has 16 residues. Germline V CDR1 and CDR2: SGDLS, YYNGEE. The CDR3 protein is CVSSPRTRVGVNEQFF. In DNA, the CDR3 is TGTGTCAGCAGCCCCAGAACGAGGGTGGGGGTCAATGAGCAGTTCTTC.

This clonotype was seen at least ten times. The rearrangement uses TRBV19 and TRBJ1-1, with D perhaps TRBD1 (6 bases). There are 15 residues in the CDR3. V dropped 10 bases and J dropped 0 bases, with 18 bases sitting between them. CDR1 is LNHDA, CDR2 SQIVND, per germline (reference sequence). The CDR3 DNA follows: TGTGCCACCTCCCGGACAGCAACCATGAACACTGAAGCTTTCTTT. Translation: CATSRTATMNTEAFF.

The chain combines TRBV7-9 with TRBJ1-6; D ambiguous. The germline CDR1 and CDR2 sequences are SEHNR and FQNEAQ (reference sequence). V lost 1 base, J lost 8 bases, and 9 bases lay in between. CDR3 length: 14 residues. CDR3 nucleotide sequence: TGTGCCAGCAGCTTAGAGGATAGCTATTCACCCCTCCACTTT. Protein product: CASSLEDSYSPLHF.

This chain links TRBV28 with TRBJ2-1; 8 bases line up with TRBD1. Germline V CDR1 and CDR2: MDHEN, SYDVKM. There are 16 residues in the CDR3. V shed 5 bases, J shed 10 bases, and the junction held 16 bases outside the gene matches. CDR3 sequence: CASSLQGVGNSYEQFF. As DNA, the CDR3 is TGTGCCAGCAGTCTACAGGGGGTGGGGAACTCCTACGAGCAGTTCTTC.

Points on this clonotype: A much larger clonotype is one base distant, so this may be a read error. CDR3 amino acids: CASSPSRQGNTGEPFF. Here the CDR3 DNA reads TGTGCCAGCAGCCCCTCTAGACAGGGAAACACCGGGGAGCCGTTTTTT. V usage is TRBV11-1 and J usage is TRBJ2-2, with 7 bases identical to TRBD1. Germline V gives CDR1 SGHAT, CDR2 FQDESV (reference sequence). This CDR3 has 16 residues.

This clonotype has at least ten counts. The gene calls are TRBV3-1 and TRBJ1-1; D not certain. The CDR3 totals 15 residues. Germline V gene sequence: CDR1 LGHDT, CDR2 YNNKEL (reference sequence). V was pared by 4 bases and J by 1 base, with 13 bases between. For the CDR3, the DNA is TGTGCCAGCAGCCCTAGGCCAGGAGCGAACACTGAAGCTTTCTTT. Protein: CASSPRPGANTEAFF.

A word on this clonotype: A single base separates this from a much larger clone, so it may be a read error. The rearrangement joins TRBV25-1 to TRBJ2-1; TRBD1 might be the D (6 bases). The DNA end lines up better with TRBJ2-5; the J call may be wrong. Germline V gives CDR1 MGHDK, CDR2 SYGVNS. This CDR3 region has 13 residues. The CDR3 nucleotides are TGTGCCAGCAGTGATTCAGGGGTCGAGGCCCAGTACTTC. Its translation is CASSDSGVEAQYF.

This clonotype was seen more than once but under ten times. This chain joins TRBV5-1 and TRBJ1-1; D gene ambiguous. V lost 0 bases to trimming and J lost 1 base, with 4 bases between them. CDR3 length: 13 amino acids. Per the germline V gene, CDR1 is SGHRS and CDR2 is YFSETQ. CDR3 in amino acids: CASSLEKNTEAFF. CDR3 nucleotides: TGCGCCAGCAGCTTGGAGAAGAACACTGAAGCTTTCTTT.

The chain joins TRBV7-2 to TRBJ1-2; no definite D call. The germline V gene encodes CDR1 SGHTA and CDR2 FQGNSA. V lost 7 bases, J lost 0 bases, and 9 bases lay in between. This CDR3 spans 13 amino acids. The CDR3 sequence: CASTPLSNYGYTF. For the CDR3, the DNA is TGTGCCAGCACCCCCCTCTCTAACTATGGCTACACCTTC.

This clonotype was seen ten or more times. DNA for the CDR3: TGTGCCAGCGGGGGCGAGGTGCTCTTGAACACTGAAGCTTTCTTT. Its translation: CASGGEVLLNTEAFF. The rearrangement joins TRBV28 to TRBJ1-1, with a possible D match to TRBD1 (6 bases). Trimming left V 8 bases short and J 0 bases short, with 16 bases between. The CDR3 length is 15 residues. Germline CDR1 reads MDHEN; CDR2 reads SYDVKM.

Remarks on this clonotype: Given a much more abundant clone one base away, this may be a read error. This chain connects TRBV7-2 to TRBJ2-7; TRBD1 aligns across 8 bases. The CDR3 totals 15 residues. Germline CDR1 is SGHTA and CDR2 is FQGNSA. In DNA form, the CDR3 reads TGCGCCAGCAGCGAGGGACAGGTCGGTGGGGGTGAGCAGTACTTC. It yields the protein CASSEGQVGGGEQYF. Supplemented by reference TRBV7-2 and TRBJ2-7, the full variable domain reads GAGVSQSPSNKVTEKGKDVELRCDPISGHTALYWYRQSLGQGLEFLIYFQGNSAPDKSGLPSDRFSAERTGGSVSTLTIQRTQQEDSAVYLCASSEGQVGGGEQYFGPGTRLTVT.

The rearrangement links TRBV10-3 to TRBJ2-7; D is possibly TRBD1 (5 bases). The germline CDR1 and CDR2 sequences are ENHRY and SYGVKD. V dropped 2 bases and J dropped 6 bases, with 5 bases sitting between them. The CDR3 is made up of 11 amino acids. The CDR3 loop reads CAISETGEQYF. Here the CDR3 DNA reads TGTGCCATCAGTGAGACAGGCGAGCAGTACTTC.

To note about this clonotype: A read error is the likely source, as a far larger clone sits one nucleotide away. Because it lacks the conserved phenylalanine or tryptophan at the end, this CDR3 is likely a read error. This chain connects TRBV12-3 or TRBV12-4 to TRBJ1-1, with no clear D. Trimming left V 1 base short and J 10 bases short, with 7 bases between. The CDR3 is 11 residues long. The CDR3 here is CASSLGRGAFL. For the CDR3, the DNA is TGTGCCAGCAGTTTAGGGAGAGGAGCTTTCCTT.

Note on this clonotype: This may be a read error, as it is one base from a much larger clone. This chain's CDR3 is CASSERGTHGYAF. The CDR3, as DNA: TGTGCCAGCAGCGAGAGGGGGACACACGGCTACGCCTTC. V and J are TRBV9 and TRBJ1-2; D is perhaps TRBD1 (6 bases). CDR1 is SGDLS, CDR2 YYNGEE, per germline. This CDR3 is built from 13 residues.

In its sample, this clonotype was seen a few times. Only one base separates this from a far larger clonotype, so it likely reflects a read error. This chain joins TRBV6-2 or TRBV6-3 and TRBJ2-7, with TRBD1 matching 7 bases. CDR3 length: 15 amino acids. Germline assignment: CDR1 MNHEY and CDR2 SVGEGT. V shed 7 bases and J 7 bases; nucleotides not matched to a gene: 16. CDR3 residues: CASTEGGRGYNEQYF. The CDR3, as DNA: TGTGCCAGCACCGAAGGCGGCAGGGGGTACAATGAGCAGTACTTC.

This clonotype was seen more than once but under ten times. The chain carries TRBV20-1 and TRBJ2-3; 9 bases match TRBD2. The DNA end lines up better with TRBJ2-7; the J call may be wrong. The germline CDR1 and CDR2 sequences are DFQATT and SNEGSKA (reference sequence). The CDR3 extends over 11 amino acids. This chain's CDR3 is CSSGLAYEQYF. The CDR3 DNA is TGCAGCTCGGGACTAGCATATGAGCAGTACTTC.

The genes are TRBV6-1 and TRBJ2-5; 8 positions match TRBD1. The CDR3 is made up of 14 amino acids. J gave up 5 bases and V 9 bases, and 11 bases lay outside the gene matches. Germline loops: CDR1 MNHNS, CDR2 SASEGT. The CDR3 loop is CASNDRGEWETQYF. In DNA form, the CDR3 reads TGTGCCAGTAATGACAGGGGAGAGTGGGAGACCCAGTACTTC.

The CDR3 reads CASSPPRGGSYNEQFF. The CDR3 nucleotides are TGTGCCAGCAGCCCCCCTCGGGGGGGCTCCTACAATGAGCAGTTCTTC. V gene TRBV3-1 combines with J gene TRBJ2-1; 8 positions agree with TRBD2. With V trimmed by 4 bases and J by 0 bases, 5 bases remained unmatched. CDR1 LGHDT and CDR2 YNNKEL come from the germline V gene (reference sequence). There are 16 residues in the CDR3.

Concerning this clonotype itself: This may stem from a read error, because a much larger clone lies one nucleotide away. The chain links TRBV18 to TRBJ1-5; 8 bases fit TRBD1. The J segment lost 5 bases and the V segment lost 6 bases, leaving 6 bases of the junction unmatched. Germline CDR1 is KGHSH and CDR2 is LQKENI. The CDR3 is 14 amino acids. The CDR3 DNA is TGTGCCAGCTCGGACAGGGTCTTCGATCAGCCCCAGCATTTT. This encodes CASSDRVFDQPQHF.

V is TRBV2 and J is TRBJ1-5; D is unresolved. There are 13 residues in the CDR3. Germline loops: CDR1 SNHLY, CDR2 FYNNEI. V was pared by 4 bases and J by 7 bases, with 11 bases between. The CDR3 bases are TGTGCCAGCAGTGGTCTAAAGGGACAGCCCCAGCATTTT. Protein product: CASSGLKGQPQHF. Using reference TRBV2 and TRBJ1-5 for the parts outside the CDR3, the full variable domain is EPEVTQTPSHQVTQMGQEVILRCVPISNHLYFYWYRQILGQKVEFLVSFYNNEISEKSEIFDDQFSVERPDGSNFTLKIRSTKLEDSAMYFCASSGLKGQPQHFGDGTRLSIL.

The chain recombines TRBV6-1 with TRBJ1-1, with D perhaps TRBD1 (6 bases). Germline CDR1 reads MNHNS; CDR2 reads SASEGT. This CDR3 has 12 residues. V dropped 6 bases and J dropped 11 bases, with 16 bases sitting between them. The CDR3 reads CASSQGWGIAFF. DNA of the CDR3: TGTGCCAGCAGCCAGGGGTGGGGAATTGCTTTCTTT.

This clonotype was picked up many times. The chain joins TRBV28 to TRBJ2-7; D gene unclear. Germline V CDR1 and CDR2: MDHEN, SYDVKM. Trimming removed 2 bases from V and 0 bases from J, with 2 bases in between. This CDR3 is built from 12 residues. CDR3 bases: TGTGCCAGCAGTTTACACTCCTACGAGCAGTACTTC. Translating gives CASSLHSYEQYF.